A selection of T cell receptor beta chains follows, all from one sample in a study of shared clonotypes between healthy human individuals. Clones were read by immunoSEQ multiplex PCR, and TCRdb kept only the in-frame ones, dropping some. Here the sample spans about 480,000 clones, 60% to 80% being singletons. The sequencing input was PBMCs. The origin of the receptors is a woman aged 40 to 50 in good health. Some clones in this sample may be carry-over from other donors' samples. The CDR3 runs from the conserved cysteine through the conserved F or W. A D gene is named only where the DNA matches it firmly. Size is omitted from some rows. Given values are once, few, many or a class for expanded clones.

TRBD1,TRBJ1-2,-,TRBV30,TGTGCCTGGAGTGTAACGACAGGGGACTATGGCTACACCTTC,CAWSVTTGDYGYTF
TRBD1,TRBJ1-6,once,TRBV10-3,TGTGCCACCAAGACAGGGAATTCACCCCTCCACTTT,CATKTGNSPLHF
-,TRBJ2-5,few,TRBV25-1,TGTGCCAGCAGTGAACTCGTGGAAGAGACCCAGTACTTC,CASSELVEETQYF
-,TRBJ1-3,-,TRBV7-6,TGTGCCAGCAGCTTAGGGCAGGCCCTCTCTGGAAACACCATATATTTT,CASSLGQALSGNTIYF
TRBD1,TRBJ1-1,-,TRBV19,TGTGCCAGTAGTATAGCACAGGGGGCAGGGACTGAAGCTTTCTTT,CASSIAQGAGTEAFF
TRBD2,TRBJ2-1,-,TRBV2,TGTGCCAGCAGTGACGAGCGGGAGGCCCCTGGGGGGCAGTTCTTC,CASSDEREAPGGQFF
-,TRBJ2-7,once,TRBV6-5,TGTGCCAGCGGGTGGGGGAGACTAGATTCGAGCGAGCAGTACTTC,CASGWGRLDSSEQYF
-,TRBJ2-4,-,TRBV5-1,TGCGCCAGCAGCTTGGAAGGCAGGAGGTCCAAAAACATTCAGTACTTC,CASSLEGRRSKNIQYF
-,TRBJ2-5,-,TRBV5-1,TGCGCCAGCAGCTTGGATACGGGGGAGACCCAGTACTTC,CASSLDTGETQYF
-,TRBJ2-5,-,TRBV29-1,TGCAGCGTTGTTTTTAGCGTGAAGACCCAGTACTTC,CSVVFSVKTQYF
-,TRBJ2-3,-,TRBV28,TGTGCCAGCAGTTTCCCCGGACGACTCAGCACAGATACGCAGTATTTT,CASSFPGRLSTDTQYF
-,TRBJ2-5,-,TRBV29-1,TGCAGCGTTGAAGAGTACCAAGAGACCCAGTACTTC,CSVEEYQETQYF
-,TRBJ1-3,-,TRBV30,TGTGCCTGGATTGAAAACACCATATATTTT,CAWIENTIYF
-,TRBJ2-2,-,TRBV9,TGTGCCAGCAGCGTAGCGGCCCGGGGCGGGGAGCTGTTTTTT,CASSVAARGGELFF
-,TRBJ2-3,-,TRBV7-6,TGTGCCAGCAGCCGAACACAGCGCATAGCAGATACGCAGTATTTT,CASSRTQRIADTQYF
TRBD1,TRBJ2-7,-,TRBV28,TGTGCCAGCAGCGACGACAGGGGGCATTCCTACGAGCAGTACTTC,CASSDDRGHSYEQYF
TRBD1,TRBJ1-1,-,TRBV2,TGTGCCAGCAGGACCCCAGGGGGCTGGACTGAAGCTTTCTTT,CASRTPGGWTEAFF
-,TRBJ1-2,-,TRBV4-1,TGCGCCAGCAACCCCGCAGGCACTAACTATGGCTACACCTTC,CASNPAGTNYGYTF
TRBD1,TRBJ1-1,-,TRBV27,TGTGCCAGCAGTTTAGAAGGAGGGGGCAAGGAGACTGAAGCTTTCTTT,CASSLEGGGKETEAFF
TRBD1,TRBJ1-2,-,TRBV7-4,TGTGCCAGGACCCAAAGTAGGGACAGGCCCGACTATGGCTACACCTTC,CARTQSRDRPDYGYTF
TRBD1,TRBJ2-7,-,TRBV28,TGTGCCAGCAGTTCCCCGGACAGGGCCGCCTACGAGCAGTACTTC,CASSSPDRAAYEQYF
-,TRBJ2-1,-,TRBV2,TGTGCCAGCAGTGAGGGACGCCTGGGACATGAGCAGTTCTTC,CASSEGRLGHEQFF
TRBD1,TRBJ2-6,-,TRBV6-1,TGTGCCAGCAGTGAATGGGGACAGGCTATCGCTGGGGCCAACGTCCTGACTTTC,CASSEWGQAIAGANVLTF
-,TRBJ1-1,few,TRBV10-3,TGTGCCATCAGTGAGTCTCGGGTGAACACTGAAGCTTTCTTT,CAISESRVNTEAFF
-,TRBJ1-1,-,TRBV6-5,TGTGCCAGCAGTGTTGAGGGACACACTGAAGCTTTCTTT,CASSVEGHTEAFF
-,TRBJ1-1,-,TRBV9,TGTGCCAGCAGCCCCCCACAGAAGGTGAACACTGAAGCTTTCTTT,CASSPPQKVNTEAFF
-,TRBJ1-3,-,TRBV5-1,TGCGCCAGCAGCTTGGCCGGGGGGATTAGTGGAAACACCATATATTTT,CASSLAGGISGNTIYF
-,TRBJ2-2,-,TRBV9,TGTGCCAGCAGCGTGACGGCTCGCGTGGGGGCCGGGGAGCTGTTTTTT,CASSVTARVGAGELFF